This TCR delta chain emerged from a study of gamma-delta chains in newborns, infants, children. TCRdb re-identified clones in the reads via CATT. The data hold some 12,000 delta-chain clones, with just under 9% observed a single time. By frequency in the sample, this clone is medium-sized. Per the germline V gene, CDR1 is GEAIGNYY and CDR2 is EKD. The trim removed 1 base at V and 4 bases at J, leaving 11 bases unmatched. The CDR3 loop spans 20 amino acids. Sequenced: blood. This TCR was sampled from a child who was a newborn, infant or young child, either healthy, febrile or measles-vaccinated (not recorded which). The chain joins TRDV2 to TRDJ3; 11 nucleotides align to TRDD3. The CDR3 DNA sequence: TGTGCCTGTGACACTCTGGGGGATACCGCGATCGATTGGGACACCCGACAGATGTTTTTC. This translates into CACDTLGDTAIDWDTRQMFF.